A single sample gave rise to the 8 T cell receptor beta chains below, sequenced in a study of blood T cell repertoires in COVID-19. This table comes from immunoSEQ multiplex PCR, and its TCRdb copy is limited to in-frame clones, with some not included. Of around 100,000 clones in the sample, more than 75% were seen once. Material for sequencing was peripheral blood. The receptors here all came from a man aged 35-49 years with acute or convalescent COVID-19.

This chain connects TRBV3-1 (or the pseudogene TRBV3-2) to TRBJ1-1; D remains unclear. Germline-derived CDR1 and CDR2 are LGHDT and YNNKEL (reference sequence). The CDR3 runs 12 residues. V lost 0 bases, J lost 11 bases, and 10 bases lay in between. CDR3 in amino acids: CASSQDLDWAFF. CDR3 DNA: TGTGCCAGCAGCCAAGATCTAGACTGGGCTTTCTTT.

A few counts support this clone. The V gene is TRBV2, the J gene TRBJ2-3; possible D gene TRBD2, 5 bases. V dropped 6 bases and J dropped 4 bases, with 11 bases sitting between them. Germline loops: CDR1 SNHLY, CDR2 FYNNEI. This CDR3 is 13 amino acids long. CDR3 bases: TGTGCCAGCAGCGAGGATAGCGCAGATACGCAGTATTTT. It encodes CASSEDSADTQYF.

V usage is TRBV27 and J usage is TRBJ1-6; 8 bases are shared with TRBD1. The germline CDR1 and CDR2 sequences are MNHEY and SMNVEV (reference sequence). The CDR3 length is 14 residues. The J segment lost 7 bases and the V segment lost 5 bases, leaving 4 bases of the junction unmatched. This CDR3 is CASSHGTGNSPLHF. Here the CDR3 DNA reads TGTGCCAGCAGTCACGGGACAGGAAATTCACCCCTCCACTTT.

This clone appeared a few times. The chain links TRBV5-5 to TRBJ2-3; D possibly corresponds to TRBD1 (6 bases). The V and J ends lost 2 bases and 0 bases respectively, with 10 bases between them. Germline V lookup: CDR1 SGHKS, CDR2 YYEKEE (reference sequence). This CDR3 is 15 amino acids long. This CDR3 reads CASSFSGQSTDTQYF. DNA of the CDR3: TGTGCCAGCAGCTTCTCCGGACAGAGCACAGATACGCAGTATTTT.

This chain connects TRBV28 to TRBJ1-6, with TRBD1 matching 9 bases. After removal of 2 bases from V and 10 bases from J, the junction contained 3 bases not matched to a gene. The germline gives CDR1 MDHEN, CDR2 SYDVKM. The CDR3 is made up of 14 amino acids. CDR3 sequence reads: CASSLGTGKSPLHF. CDR3 sequence (DNA): TGTGCCAGCAGTTTAGGGACAGGGAAGTCACCCCTCCACTTT.

The chain recombines TRBV6-5 with TRBJ1-1; D is possibly TRBD1 (5 bases). Between the trimmed V and J ends, which lost 6 bases and 1 base, there was a span of 9 bases. The CDR3 is made up of 13 amino acids. Germline V gene sequence: CDR1 MNHEY, CDR2 SVGAGI. The CDR3: CASSLQGNTEAFF. The DNA for the CDR3 is TGTGCCAGCAGCTTGCAGGGGAACACTGAAGCTTTCTTT.

The chain is built from TRBV19 and TRBJ2-5; the D gene is possibly TRBD1 (6 bases). The V end was cut by 4 bases, the J end by 5 bases, with 23 bases between. From germline, CDR1 is LNHDA and CDR2 SQIVND (reference sequence). This CDR3 region has 17 residues. CDR3: CASSKDIDTGQWETQYF. CDR3 nucleotides: TGTGCCAGTAGTAAGGATATAGATACAGGGCAGTGGGAGACCCAGTACTTC.

This chain joins TRBV5-1 and TRBJ2-3; 9 bases fit TRBD1. Unmatched junction bases numbered 3, after V lost 0 bases and J lost 4 bases. CDR3 length equals 15 residues. CDR1 and CDR2 (germline): SGHRS, YFSETQ. As DNA, the CDR3 is TGCGCCAGCAGCTTGGGGGACAGGGTTCCAGATACGCAGTATTTT. This sequence encodes CASSLGDRVPDTQYF.